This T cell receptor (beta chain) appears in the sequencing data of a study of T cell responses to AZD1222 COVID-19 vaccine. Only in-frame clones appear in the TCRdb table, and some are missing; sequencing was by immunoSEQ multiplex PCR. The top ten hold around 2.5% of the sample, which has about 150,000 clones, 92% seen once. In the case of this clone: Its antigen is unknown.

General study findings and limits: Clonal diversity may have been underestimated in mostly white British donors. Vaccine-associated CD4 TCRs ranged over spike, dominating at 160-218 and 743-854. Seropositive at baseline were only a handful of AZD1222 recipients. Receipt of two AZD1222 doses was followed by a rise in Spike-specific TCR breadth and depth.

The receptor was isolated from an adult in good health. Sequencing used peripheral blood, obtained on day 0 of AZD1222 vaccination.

CDR3 sequence: CASSVKGGDQPQHF. The CDR3 region has the DNA TGTGCCAGCAGTGTGAAGGGAGGGGATCAGCCCCAGCATTTT. The J gene is TRBJ1-5, the V gene TRBV2, with D possibly matching TRBD1 (5 bases). Germline values: CDR1 SNHLY, CDR2 FYNNEI. This CDR3 is built from 14 residues. Between the trimmed V and J ends, which lost 4 bases and 5 bases, there was a span of 12 bases.